This T cell receptor beta chain appears in the sequencing data of a study of identical twins. Findings of the study overall: The models systematically underestimated how much out-of-frame TCR alpha was shared in monozygotic twins. Findings depended on cross-sectional statistics rather than tracking the same donors.

One entry per CDR3 protein, called by TCRdb with MiXCR from the 5' RACE reads. The data show fewer than 250,000 distinct CDR3 sequences, roughly a tenth seen once. This CDR3 is 16 amino acids long. J was trimmed by 1 base and V by 1 base; bases with no gene match: 3. The germline V gene has CDR1 MNHEY and CDR2 SVGAGI. As for this clonotype: Its antigen remains unidentified.

The chain couples TRBV6-5 to TRBJ2-7; the match to TRBD1 covers 11 bases. The source is a woman aged 18-35 years in good health. Source material: memory (CD45RO+) T cells sorted from blood. The CDR3 DNA reads as TGTGCCAGCAGTTACTGGACAGGGGGCCGGTCCTACGAGCAGTACTTC. Protein: CASSYWTGGRSYEQYF.